The clone carrying this T cell receptor (beta chain) appeared many times. Researchers generated TCR beta cDNA from approximately 500 ng of total RNA, relying on a constant-region primer. Each TCR beta library was derived from three nested multiplex PCR rounds that employed slightly modified ARM-PCR. Two initial PCR rounds of about 10 cycles each paired TRBV1-TRBV30 forward primers with a C-beta reverse primer. TCRdb passed the multiplex PCR reads through MiXCR, listing each CDR3 protein once. This sample yields over 250,000 distinct CDR3 sequences, of which around 50% are seen a single time; about 17% belongs to the top ten. This entry comes from a study of tumor-infiltrating lymphocytes in primary liver carcinoma. On the study more broadly: Tumor staging was T1-T3 N0M0; sizes spanned about 4.2 to 11 cm across.

The researchers obtained blood RNA from unsorted whole blood and also extracted germline DNA. The CDR3 is made up of 13 amino acids. Germline V gene data show CDR1 as SGHAT and CDR2 as FQNNGV. The V end lost 1 base, the J end lost 6 bases, and 7 bases lay between the germline ends. Sequencing input: peripheral blood. The receptor comes from a woman aged 25 to 39 with primary liver carcinoma and hepatitis B virus infection. V is TRBV11-2 and J is TRBJ2-1; the D gene is possibly TRBD2 (6 bases). Here the CDR3 reads CASSLGDSNEQFF. The CDR3 DNA reads as TGTGCCAGCAGCTTAGGGGACTCCAATGAGCAGTTCTTC.